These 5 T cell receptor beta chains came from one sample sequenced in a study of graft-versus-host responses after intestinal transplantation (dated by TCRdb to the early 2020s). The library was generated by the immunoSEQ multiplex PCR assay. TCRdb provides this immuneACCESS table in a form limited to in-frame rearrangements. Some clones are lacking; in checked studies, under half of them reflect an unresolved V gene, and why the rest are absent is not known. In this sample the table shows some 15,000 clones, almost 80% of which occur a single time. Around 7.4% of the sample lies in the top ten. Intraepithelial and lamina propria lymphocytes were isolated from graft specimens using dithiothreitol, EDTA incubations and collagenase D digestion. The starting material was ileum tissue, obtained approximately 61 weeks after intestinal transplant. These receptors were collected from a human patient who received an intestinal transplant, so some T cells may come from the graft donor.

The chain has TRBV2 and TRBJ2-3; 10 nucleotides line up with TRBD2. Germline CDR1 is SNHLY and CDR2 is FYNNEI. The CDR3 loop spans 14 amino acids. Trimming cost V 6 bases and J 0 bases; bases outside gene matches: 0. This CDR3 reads CASRAGGSTDTQYF. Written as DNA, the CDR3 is TGTGCCAGCAGAGCGGGGGGGAGCACAGATACGCAGTATTTT.

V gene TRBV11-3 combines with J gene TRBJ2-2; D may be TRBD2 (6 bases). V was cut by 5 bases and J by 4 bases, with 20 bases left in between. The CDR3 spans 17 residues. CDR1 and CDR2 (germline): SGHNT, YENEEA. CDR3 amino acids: CASSPTPRGAPTGELFF. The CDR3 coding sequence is TGTGCCAGCAGCCCCACCCCGCGCGGGGCCCCCACCGGGGAGCTGTTTTTT.

The DNA of the CDR3 is TGTGCCAGCAGCCGCGGGGGGCCCCTCTACGAGCAGTACTTC. It encodes CASSRGGPLYEQYF. The chain has TRBV27 and TRBJ2-7, with 8 bases identical to TRBD2. This CDR3 spans 14 amino acids. V lost 6 bases, J lost 3 bases, and 7 bases stayed unmatched. Germline V gene lookup returns CDR1 MNHEY and CDR2 SMNVEV (reference sequence).

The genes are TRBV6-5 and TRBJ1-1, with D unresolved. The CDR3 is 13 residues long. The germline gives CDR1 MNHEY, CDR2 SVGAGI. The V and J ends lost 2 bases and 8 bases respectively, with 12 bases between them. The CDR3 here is CASSYVESSEAFF. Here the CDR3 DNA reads TGTGCCAGCAGTTACGTAGAGTCGTCAGAAGCTTTCTTT.

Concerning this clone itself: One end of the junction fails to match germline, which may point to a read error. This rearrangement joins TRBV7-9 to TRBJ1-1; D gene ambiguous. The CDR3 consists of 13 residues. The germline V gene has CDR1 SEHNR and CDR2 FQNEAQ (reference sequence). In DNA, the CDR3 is TGTGCCAGCAGCTTAGAAGACGCCCCCGGGCGTCCCTTT. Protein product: CASSLEDAPGRPF.